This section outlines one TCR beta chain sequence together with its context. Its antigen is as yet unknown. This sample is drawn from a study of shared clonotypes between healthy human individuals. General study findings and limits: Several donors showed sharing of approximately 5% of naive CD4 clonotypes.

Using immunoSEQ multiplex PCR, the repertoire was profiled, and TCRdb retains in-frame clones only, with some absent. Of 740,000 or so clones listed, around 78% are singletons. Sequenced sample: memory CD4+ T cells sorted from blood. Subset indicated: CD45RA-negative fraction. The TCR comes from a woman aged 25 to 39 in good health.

The CDR3 DNA reads as TGTGCCAGCAGCTCCTACTCCGTGGGGGGCGGGTTGTTCGGCTACACCTTC. It encodes CASSSYSVGGGLFGYTF. This rearrangement joins TRBV11-3 to TRBJ1-2; possible D gene TRBD1, 6 bases. Looked up from germline, CDR1 is SGHNT and CDR2 is YENEEA. V shed 4 bases and J shed 8 bases, with 26 bases lying between them. The CDR3 extends over 17 amino acids.